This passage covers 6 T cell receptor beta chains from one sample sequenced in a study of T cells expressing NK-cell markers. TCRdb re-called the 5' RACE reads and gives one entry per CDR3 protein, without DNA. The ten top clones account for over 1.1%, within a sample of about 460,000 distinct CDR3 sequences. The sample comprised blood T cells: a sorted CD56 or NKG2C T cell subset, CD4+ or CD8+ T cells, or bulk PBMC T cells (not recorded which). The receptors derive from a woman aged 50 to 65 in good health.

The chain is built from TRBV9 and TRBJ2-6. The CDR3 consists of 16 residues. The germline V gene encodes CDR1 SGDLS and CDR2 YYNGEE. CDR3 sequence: CASSVATLAGANVLTF.

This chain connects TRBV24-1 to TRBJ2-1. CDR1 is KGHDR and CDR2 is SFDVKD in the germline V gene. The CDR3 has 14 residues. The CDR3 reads CATSDFHGYNEQFF.

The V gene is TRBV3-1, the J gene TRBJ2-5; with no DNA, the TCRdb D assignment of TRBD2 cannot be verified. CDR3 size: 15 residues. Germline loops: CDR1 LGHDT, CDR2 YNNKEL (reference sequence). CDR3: CASSQRSGREETQYF.

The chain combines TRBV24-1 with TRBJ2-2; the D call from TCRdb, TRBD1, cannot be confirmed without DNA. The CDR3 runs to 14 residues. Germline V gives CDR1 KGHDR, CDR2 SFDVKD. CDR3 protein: CATSEGGGTGELFF.

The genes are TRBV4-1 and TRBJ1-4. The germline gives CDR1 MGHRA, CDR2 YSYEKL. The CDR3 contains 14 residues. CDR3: CASSQISGIEKLFF.

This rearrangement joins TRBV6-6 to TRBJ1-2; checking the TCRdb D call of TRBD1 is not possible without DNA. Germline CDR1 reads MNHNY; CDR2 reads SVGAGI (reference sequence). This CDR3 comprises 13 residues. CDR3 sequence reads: CASSYGQNYGYTF.